This T cell receptor (beta chain) came from a study of radiation and T cells in renal cell carcinoma. The data were produced by immunoSEQ multiplex PCR, yet TCRdb's version contains in-frame clones alone and is incomplete. The sample lists some 64,000 clones; 70% to 80% were seen once. The CDR3 runs 13 residues. The V end lost 1 base, the J end lost 8 bases, and 8 bases lay between the germline ends. Germline-derived CDR1 and CDR2 are WNHNN and SYGVQD (reference sequence). Indicated time point: blood 4 weeks post-SBRT, at nephrectomy. Specified treatment: 15 Gy SBRT to primary tumor, nephrectomy 4 weeks later. Nephrectomy followed 15 Gy stereotactic body radiation by 4 weeks. The tumor was a clear cell renal cell carcinoma.

This sequence was found in a man in his sixties with renal cell carcinoma. This material consisted of blood, taken from a patient whose treatment included radiotherapy and nephrectomy. This rearrangement joins TRBV10-1 to TRBJ1-4; D is ambiguous. CDR3: CASSEYPGEKLFF. CDR3 nucleotide sequence: TGCGCCAGCAGTGAGTACCCAGGCGAAAAACTGTTTTTT.